These T cell receptor beta chains were read from a single sample in a study of long-term antiretroviral therapy in people with HIV. Assay: immunoSEQ multiplex PCR; the TCRdb copy retains only in-frame clones and omits some. Of 15,000 to 20,000 clones in the sample, less than 85% are singletons; the top ten hold over 13%. Sequenced material: unsorted PBMCs, taken 0.5 years before starting antiretroviral therapy. These receptors were taken from a woman in her fifties or sixties with HIV. The CDR3 runs from the conserved cysteine through the conserved F or W. D genes are given only for firm matches. Not every row has a clone size; where given, it reads once, few, many or a size class.

D gene	clone size	J gene	V gene	CDR3 protein	CDR3 DNA
-	-	TRBJ2-2	TRBV7-6	CASSTDNTGELFF	TGTGCCAGCAGCACGGACAACACCGGGGAGCTGTTTTTT
-	once	TRBJ1-1	TRBV5-1	CASSLGVGQYEAFF	TGCGCCAGCAGCTTGGGAGTTGGACAGTATGAAGCTTTCTTT
TRBD2	-	TRBJ2-2	TRBV4-2	CASSLSGGVNTGELFF	TGTGCCAGCAGCCTTAGCGGGGGGGTAAACACCGGGGAGCTGTTTTTT
-	-	TRBJ1-6	TRBV6-5	CASSYSTRGNSPLHF	TGTGCCAGCAGTTACTCGACTAGGGGTAATTCACCCCTCCACTTT
-	-	TRBJ1-5	TRBV28	CASTPPPGNQPQHF	TGTGCCAGCACTCCGCCCCCAGGCAATCAGCCCCAGCATTTT
-	-	TRBJ2-5	TRBV7-9	CASSSAPGKKETQYF	TGTGCCAGCAGCTCGGCCCCCGGTAAAAAAGAGACCCAGTACTTC
TRBD1	-	TRBJ2-5	TRBV13	CASSRKQGAPETQYF	TGTGCCAGCAGCCGTAAACAGGGGGCGCCTGAGACCCAGTACTTC
TRBD1	-	TRBJ2-5	TRBV29-1	CSARDSREKTQYF	TGCAGCGCACGGGACAGCCGGGAAAAGACCCAGTACTTC
-	-	TRBJ2-1	TRBV19	CASSIGVPPYNEQFF	TGTGCCAGTAGTATTGGGGTACCCCCCTACAATGAGCAGTTCTTC
TRBD2	few	TRBJ2-5	TRBV5-5	CASSPSGGAGWETQYF	TGTGCCAGCAGCCCTAGCGGGGGGGCAGGTTGGGAGACCCAGTACTTC
-	few	TRBJ1-2	TRBV28	CASSLPSPGGYTF	TGTGCCAGCAGTTTACCCAGCCCAGGGGGCTACACCTTC
-	few	TRBJ2-1	TRBV7-6	CASSLSSGPYNEQFF	TGTGCCAGCAGCTTATCTTCGGGGCCCTACAATGAGCAGTTCTTC
TRBD1	few	TRBJ1-6	TRBV7-9	CASSLGSGQGSSPLHF	TGTGCCAGCAGCTTAGGGTCCGGACAGGGGTCCTCACCCCTCCACTTT
-	medium-sized	TRBJ1-2	TRBV7-9	CASSHRNLEVYGYTF	TGTGCCAGCAGCCACCGCAATCTCGAGGTCTACGGCTACACCTTC
-	-	TRBJ1-3	TRBV11-3	CASSLGGDTIYF	TGTGCCAGCAGCTTAGGTGGAGACACCATATATTTT
TRBD1	-	TRBJ1-5	TRBV29-1	CSAGTVNQPQHF	TGCAGCGCTGGGACAGTAAATCAGCCCCAGCATTTT
-	-	TRBJ2-1	TRBV6-6	CASSYASSDNEQFF	TGTGCCAGCAGTTACGCATCTAGCGACAATGAGCAGTTCTTC
TRBD2	-	TRBJ2-5	TRBV29-1	CSVDEGLAGRTQYF	TGCAGCGTTGACGAGGGACTAGCGGGGCGGACCCAGTACTTC
-	few	TRBJ1-5	TRBV19	CASSPSDQPQHF	TGTGCCAGTAGTCCCAGCGATCAGCCCCAGCATTTT
-	once	TRBJ1-4	TRBV9	CASSVGSVGIGEKLFF	TGTGCCAGCAGCGTAGGGTCGGTGGGGATAGGTGAAAAACTGTTTTTT
-	-	TRBJ2-2	TRBV6-1	CASMRQARNTGELFF	TGTGCCAGCATGAGGCAGGCGAGGAACACCGGGGAGCTGTTTTTT
TRBD2	-	TRBJ2-2	TRBV27	CASSFLAGGRTGELFF	TGTGCCAGCAGTTTTCTCGCGGGGGGGCGAACCGGGGAGCTGTTTTTT
TRBD2	-	TRBJ2-3	TRBV5-1	CASTLAGGPFTDTQYF	TGCGCCAGTACACTAGCGGGGGGCCCCTTCACAGATACGCAGTATTTT
-	-	TRBJ2-7	TRBV29-1	CSVESRYEQYF	TGCAGCGTTGAATCTAGATACGAGCAGTACTTC
-	-	TRBJ1-3	TRBV5-5	CASSLVGGMMDTIYF	TGTGCCAGCAGCTTGGTGGGGGGAATGATGGACACCATATATTTT
-	few	TRBJ1-2	TRBV7-9	CASSRETYGGYTF	TGTGCCAGCAGCAGGGAGACCTATGGTGGCTACACCTTC
TRBD1	-	TRBJ1-4	TRBV19	CASSSWTGGREKLFF	TGTGCCAGTAGTAGCTGGACAGGGGGCCGTGAAAAACTGTTTTTT
-	-	TRBJ1-3	TRBV5-1	CASSLEGRSSGNTIYF	TGCGCCAGCAGCTTGGAGGGGAGATCCTCTGGAAACACCATATATTTT
-	-	TRBJ1-5	TRBV27	CASAGQGSGQPQHF	TGTGCCAGCGCAGGCCAGGGGAGTGGGCAGCCCCAGCATTTT
TRBD2	-	TRBJ2-1	TRBV4-1	CASSSRTSGGSYNEQFF	TGCGCCAGCAGCTCCCGGACTAGCGGGGGCTCCTACAATGAGCAGTTCTTC
TRBD1	-	TRBJ1-2	TRBV7-2	CASSLVPGQGARANYGYTF	TGTGCCAGCAGCTTAGTCCCGGGACAGGGGGCGCGGGCCAACTATGGCTACACCTTC
-	few	TRBJ1-5	TRBV2	CASSAHSNQPQHF	TGTGCCAGCAGTGCGCATAGCAATCAGCCCCAGCATTTT
-	few	TRBJ1-3	TRBV18	CASSPYQGNTIYF	TGTGCCAGCTCACCGTATCAGGGCAACACCATATATTTT
-	-	TRBJ2-5	TRBV6-5	CASTPLQGTQYF	TGTGCCAGCACCCCCCTCCAAGGGACCCAGTACTTC
-	-	TRBJ1-5	TRBV18	CASSSQGNSNQPQHF	TGTGCCAGCTCATCTCAGGGTAATAGCAATCAGCCCCAGCATTTT
TRBD1	-	TRBJ1-5	TRBV12-5	CASGRTGGQPQHF	TGTGCTAGTGGTCGGACAGGGGGACAGCCCCAGCATTTT
TRBD1	-	TRBJ1-2	TRBV6-5	CASSLIQGAGGYTF	TGTGCCAGCAGTCTAATACAGGGGGCAGGTGGCTACACCTTC
TRBD1	-	TRBJ1-3	TRBV6-6	CASRPDRAGNTIYF	TGTGCCAGCAGGCCGGACAGGGCTGGAAACACCATATATTTT
-	-	TRBJ1-6	TRBV2	CANKGEYNSPLHF	TGTGCCAACAAAGGGGAATATAATTCACCCCTCCACTTT
-	-	TRBJ1-1	TRBV19	CASSPQWGNTEAFF	TGTGCCAGTAGTCCCCAGTGGGGAAATACTGAAGCTTTCTTT
TRBD1	few	TRBJ1-2	TRBV27	CATRDRGLGYTF	TGTGCCACCCGGGACAGGGGGCTTGGCTACACCTTC
TRBD2	-	TRBJ2-1	TRBV7-3	CASSLMSGGPNEQFF	TGTGCCAGCAGCTTGATGAGCGGGGGACCCAATGAGCAGTTCTTC
-	-	TRBJ2-5	TRBV6-1	CATTKLLIQETQYF	TGTGCCACCACAAAACTATTGATCCAAGAGACCCAGTACTTC
-	-	TRBJ2-1	TRBV6-5	CASSPGTVNEQFF	TGTGCCAGCAGCCCCGGGACGGTGAATGAGCAGTTCTTC
-	-	TRBJ2-5	TRBV2	CATGQNQETQYF	TGTGCCACCGGACAGAACCAAGAGACCCAGTACTTC
-	-	TRBJ1-5	TRBV18	CASSHRDGDNQPQHF	TGTGCCAGCTCACACCGGGACGGAGACAATCAGCCCCAGCATTTT
-	-	TRBJ1-1	TRBV19	CASSIRRENTEAFF	TGTGCCAGTAGTATACGACGGGAGAACACTGAAGCTTTCTTT
-	-	TRBJ1-1	TRBV5-6	CASSLKGQGLPEAFF	TGTGCCAGCAGCCTTAAAGGCCAGGGATTACCTGAAGCTTTCTTT
-	few	TRBJ1-2	TRBV5-1	CASSLLDYGYTF	TGCGCCAGCAGCTTGTTGGACTATGGCTACACCTTC
TRBD2	-	TRBJ2-1	TRBV15	CATSRDHSGGQVNEQFF	TGTGCCACCAGCAGAGACCATAGCGGGGGGCAAGTCAATGAGCAGTTCTTC
-	-	TRBJ2-5	TRBV7-3	CASSLTAHQETQYF	TGTGCCAGCAGCTTAACGGCGCACCAAGAGACCCAGTACTTC
-	-	TRBJ2-5	TRBV5-1	CASSRGEETQYF	TGCGCCAGCAGCAGGGGGGAGGAGACCCAGTACTTC
TRBD1	-	TRBJ2-1	TRBV7-8	CASSLALASGGYYNEQFF	TGTGCCAGCAGCTTAGCGCTGGCATCAGGGGGCTACTACAATGAGCAGTTCTTC
-	few	TRBJ2-2	TRBV6-5	CASRAARDTGELFF	TGTGCCAGCAGAGCCGCCAGGGACACCGGGGAGCTGTTTTTT
-	-	TRBJ2-1	TRBV5-4	CASSFPDYEESNEQFF	TGTGCCAGCAGCTTTCCCGACTATGAGGAAAGCAATGAGCAGTTCTTC
TRBD1	few	TRBJ1-6	TRBV7-9	CASSLGQGFYNSPLHF	TGTGCCAGCAGCTTGGGACAGGGCTTCTATAATTCACCCCTCCACTTT
-	few	TRBJ1-4	TRBV7-9	CASSLNEKLFF	TGTGCCAGCAGCTTAAATGAAAAACTGTTTTTT
-	-	TRBJ2-2	TRBV6-5	CASSYAQLTGELFF	TGTGCCAGCAGTTACGCCCAGCTCACCGGGGAGCTGTTTTTT
TRBD1	-	TRBJ2-1	TRBV6-6	CASDKNRGKGEQFF	TGTGCCAGCGATAAGAACAGGGGAAAGGGTGAGCAGTTCTTC